The T cell receptor (beta chain) described here comes from a study of blood T cell repertoires in COVID-19. The CDR3 is made up of 13 amino acids. Trimming removed 5 bases at V and 9 bases at J, with 11 bases between. This clone appeared once. How the authors handled the data: It was from reference gene primer amplification that nucleated cell counts were estimated. This table comes from immunoSEQ multiplex PCR, and its TCRdb copy is limited to in-frame clones, with some not included. That table gives V, J and clone size, and the DNA gave D and trimming. The sample has 200,000 to 250,000 clones, 83% seen once.

The TCR originated in a woman aged 45-60 years with acute or convalescent COVID-19. This sequence joins TRBV12-3 or TRBV12-4 and TRBJ1-6; unclear D gene. The sequenced sample was peripheral blood. As DNA, the CDR3 is TGTGCCAGCAGTGGACCGGGAATTTCACCCCTCCACTTT. This codes for CASSGPGISPLHF.